Listed below are T cell receptor beta chains from one sample, sequenced in a study of cytomegalovirus exposure and HLA in healthy donors. Only in-frame clones appear in the TCRdb table, and some are missing; sequencing was by immunoSEQ multiplex PCR. The repertoire holds about 190,000 clones, with 80% to 85% as singletons. Sequenced: PBMCs. The receptor set was obtained from a man aged 50 or older in good health and CMV-seronegative. The CDR3 runs from the conserved cysteine through the conserved F or W.

j_call	v_call	cdr3_aa
TRBJ1-1	TRBV20-1	CSAPVNTEAFF
TRBJ1-3	TRBV18	CASSQQGPALNSGNTIYF
TRBJ2-5	TRBV2	CASSDFFTQYF
TRBJ1-4	TRBV27	CASRGGRGEKLFF
TRBJ2-5	TRBV7-6	CASSLGTGEQETQYF
TRBJ2-7	TRBV7-2	CASSARQGLNEQYF
TRBJ2-7	TRBV6-1	CASSGTGWIYEQYF
TRBJ2-1	TRBV6-5	CASSYTLAGGSNEQFF
TRBJ2-4	TRBV9	CASSVGAGAENIQYF
TRBJ2-2	TRBV5-4	CASSQGQGKTGELFF
TRBJ1-1	TRBV11-2	CASSIQQGRTEAFF
TRBJ2-5	TRBV7-8	CASSLALAGSQETQYF
TRBJ2-5	TRBV7-9	CASSLPGTYQETQYF
TRBJ2-1	TRBV4-3	CASSQEWAGREQFF
TRBJ1-2	TRBV27	CASSPVGGVEGYTF
TRBJ2-1	TRBV30	CAYTKSGSANYNEQFF
TRBJ1-5	TRBV9	CASSVFPNQPQHF
TRBJ2-2	TRBV9	CASSATLAAGELFF
TRBJ2-1	TRBV7-6	CASTRLAGGTNNEQFF
TRBJ1-5	TRBV30	CAWSDGQIYQPQHF
TRBJ2-4	TRBV29-1	CSATDSRNIQYF
TRBJ1-2	TRBV28	CASSSGQGGYGYTF
TRBJ2-7	TRBV19	CASSGDEWEQYF
TRBJ1-2	TRBV28	CASYTGGQGVYGYTF
TRBJ2-5	TRBV19	CASSVSQGVGETQYF
TRBJ2-5	TRBV18	CASSPPTVSETQYF
TRBJ2-1	TRBV7-3	CASSLNGGGENEQFF
TRBJ1-1	TRBV6-5	CASSYTAARTEAFF
TRBJ2-1	TRBV7-2	CASSLALLAGGNEQFF
TRBJ1-2	TRBV19	CASSISPGQGSYGYTF
TRBJ1-1	TRBV7-9	CASSLWRARNTEAFF
TRBJ2-5	TRBV2	CASSVGPETQYF
TRBJ1-5	TRBV18	CASSPGTENQPQHF
TRBJ2-6	TRBV2	CASTGGLLPNSGANVLTF
TRBJ1-5	TRBV27	CASRPYGTAYTLDSNQPQHF